Listed here are 21 T cell receptor beta chains from one sample, sequenced in a study of cytomegalovirus exposure and HLA in healthy donors. Generated by immunoSEQ multiplex PCR, the TCRdb table keeps only in-frame clones and is missing some. The sample lists 100,000 or so clones, 86% occurring once. Sequencing was done on a sample of PBMCs. The source of these receptors is a woman aged 18-35 years in good health and CMV-seropositive.

This chain uses TRBV18 with TRBJ1-2, with TRBD1 as a possible D gene (6 bases). Germline CDR1 reads KGHSH; CDR2 reads LQKENI. V was shortened by 7 bases and J by 4 bases, with 13 bases between the two germline ends. CDR3 size: 13 residues. CDR3 residues: CASYTQGSYGYTF. In DNA, the CDR3 is TGTGCCAGCTACACCCAGGGGAGCTATGGCTACACCTTC.

This clone was counted between two and nine times. The genes are TRBV4-1 and TRBJ2-3; 7 positions agree with TRBD2. CDR3 length: 16 amino acids. After removal of 1 base from V and 1 base from J, the junction contained 5 bases not matched to a gene. Germline V gene sequence: CDR1 MGHRA, CDR2 YSYEKL. The CDR3 loop reads CASSQVLTSGTDTQYF. The CDR3 DNA is TGCGCCAGCAGCCAAGTTCTCACTAGCGGCACAGATACGCAGTATTTT.

V and J are TRBV7-3 and TRBJ2-1; D not certain. The V end was cut by 5 bases, the J end by 1 base, with 9 bases between. The CDR3 consists of 14 residues. Germline V gives CDR1 SGHTA, CDR2 FQGTGA. The CDR3 loop reads CASSPGPSYNEQFF. In DNA form, the CDR3 reads TGTGCCAGCAGCCCCGGTCCGTCCTACAATGAGCAGTTCTTC.

The chain uses TRBV6-6 and TRBJ2-5; TRBD2 is a possible D gene (6 bases). V shed 6 bases and J shed 5 bases, with 13 bases lying between them. Per the germline V gene, CDR1 is MNHNY and CDR2 is SVGAGI (reference sequence). The CDR3 runs 13 residues. The CDR3 bases are TGTGCCAGCAGGGACGGGGACTCGGAGACCCAGTACTTC. It translates to CASRDGDSETQYF.

This clone showed up just once. CDR3 coding DNA: TGTGCCAGCCGGTCCCCATTAACTAGCGGGAGGGCCAATGAGCAGTTCTTC. It is translated as CASRSPLTSGRANEQFF. This chain connects TRBV27 to TRBJ2-1; 13 bases match TRBD2. This CDR3 is built from 17 residues. Germline assignment: CDR1 MNHEY and CDR2 SMNVEV (reference sequence). Losses at the gene ends were 8 bases for V and 6 bases for J; bases not matched to a gene: 13.

This chain connects TRBV15 to TRBJ2-7, with D possibly TRBD1 on 6 matching bases. From germline, CDR1 is LNHNV and CDR2 YYDKDF (reference sequence). This CDR3 region has 14 residues. V shed 1 base and J shed 3 bases, with 10 bases lying between them. In nucleotides, the CDR3 is TGTGCCACCAGCAGAGGAGTACAGGGCTACGAGCAGTACTTC. Its translation: CATSRGVQGYEQYF.

A single count supports this clone. The J gene is TRBJ1-4, the V gene TRBV28; a weak D match, TRBD1 (5 bases). This CDR3 has 13 amino acids. Germline CDR1 and CDR2: MDHEN and SYDVKM. V lost 2 bases to trimming and J lost 8 bases, with 9 bases between them. The CDR3: CASSLNGGEKLFF. The CDR3 nucleotides are TGTGCCAGCAGTTTAAATGGGGGGGAAAAACTGTTTTTT.

This chain links TRBV25-1 with TRBJ2-5, with D possibly TRBD1 on 5 matching bases. Looked up from germline, CDR1 is MGHDK and CDR2 is SYGVNS. Trimming pared 4 bases from V and 6 bases from J, leaving 9 bases between. This CDR3 comprises 12 residues. The CDR3 nucleotides read TGTGCCAGCAGTGCTGACAGACAGACCCAGTACTTC. As protein: CASSADRQTQYF.

The V gene is TRBV11-3, the J gene TRBJ1-1, with D possibly matching TRBD1 (5 bases). V was pared by 5 bases and J by 0 bases, with 13 bases between. CDR3 length: 15 residues. Per the germline V gene, CDR1 is SGHNT and CDR2 is YENEEA. The CDR3 loop is CASSLQGDLNTEAFF. In DNA form, the CDR3 reads TGTGCCAGCAGCCTCCAAGGGGACTTGAACACTGAAGCTTTCTTT.

The V call is TRBV6-5, the J call TRBJ1-4; TRBD1 might be the D (5 bases). Germline CDR1 and CDR2: MNHEY and SVGAGI. Between the trimmed V and J ends, which lost 6 bases and 5 bases, there was a span of 16 bases. The CDR3 runs to 15 residues. CDR3 region: CASSGTGLRNEKLFF. CDR3 coding DNA: TGTGCCAGCAGCGGGACGGGACTCCGGAATGAAAAACTGTTTTTT.

V usage is TRBV7-6 and J usage is TRBJ1-2; 8 bases fit TRBD1. Germline V gives CDR1 SGHVS, CDR2 FNYEAQ. This CDR3 has 16 amino acids. After removal of 5 bases from V and 0 bases from J, the junction contained 8 bases not matched to a gene. The CDR3 sequence: CASSRTRGPANYGYTF. Here the CDR3 DNA reads TGTGCCAGCAGCCGTACCAGGGGGCCAGCTAACTATGGCTACACCTTC.

This sequence joins TRBV6-1 and TRBJ1-4; 11 nucleotides match TRBD1. The CDR3 loop spans 15 amino acids. V dropped 1 base and J dropped 8; count of bases not matched to a gene: 3. Per germline, CDR1 MNHNS and CDR2 SASEGT. The CDR3 region has the DNA TGTGCCAGCAGTGAAGGGACAGGGGGCGCGGAAAAACTGTTTTTT. This codes for CASSEGTGGAEKLFF.

This sequence joins TRBV6-1 and TRBJ1-3; no firm D call. V gave up 3 bases and J gave up 4 bases, with 10 bases separating them. The CDR3 is 14 amino acids. The germline V gene encodes CDR1 MNHNS and CDR2 SASEGT. The CDR3 DNA reads TGTGCCAGCAGTGAGTTGGGAGGCGGAAACACCATATATTTT. It translates to CASSELGGGNTIYF.

V is TRBV7-3 and J is TRBJ2-1; 9 nucleotides align to TRBD2. The CDR3 is 16 amino acids. CDR1 is SGHTA and CDR2 is FQGTGA in the germline V gene. V trimming: 1 base; J trimming: 2 bases; junction bases outside the gene matches: 3. In DNA form, the CDR3 reads TGTGCCAGCAGCTTAAATCCTAGCGGGACCTACAATGAGCAGTTCTTC. This translates into CASSLNPSGTYNEQFF.

J is TRBJ1-5 and V is TRBV27, with TRBD1 matching 7 bases. Germline V gives CDR1 MNHEY, CDR2 SMNVEV (reference sequence). The length of the CDR3 is 16 residues. With V trimmed by 0 bases and J by 2 bases, 4 bases remained unmatched. The CDR3: CASSLSRGVGNQPQHF. The DNA for the CDR3 is TGTGCCAGCAGTTTATCCAGGGGGGTGGGCAATCAGCCCCAGCATTTT.

The chain carries TRBV10-3 and TRBJ1-2; no reliable D call. CDR3 size: 12 residues. Germline CDR1 and CDR2: ENHRY and SYGVKD. V shed 4 bases and J shed 3 bases, with 6 bases lying between them. The CDR3 reads CAISAKHYGYTF. The CDR3 DNA reads TGTGCCATCAGTGCCAAGCACTATGGCTACACCTTC.

This clone was observed a few times. DNA for the CDR3: TGTGCCAGCACCTCGGGGGGAACCTTCTACAATGAGCAGTTCTTC. Its protein is CASTSGGTFYNEQFF. This chain connects TRBV28 to TRBJ2-1; the match to TRBD2 covers 7 bases. V gave up 7 bases and J gave up 3 bases; unmatched junction bases: 9. Looked up from germline, CDR1 is MDHEN and CDR2 is SYDVKM. This CDR3 has 15 residues.

CDR3 in DNA: TGTGCCAGCAGTGAAAAGGGCGGGAGTGGGGAGACCCAGTACTTC. This codes for CASSEKGGSGETQYF. The chain joins TRBV6-4 to TRBJ2-5; TRBD2 matches 7 bases. The CDR3 has 15 residues. J lost 5 bases, V lost 3 bases, and 9 bases had no gene match. Per the germline V gene, CDR1 is MRHNA and CDR2 is SNTAGT.

The chain combines TRBV29-1 with TRBJ1-5, with D perhaps TRBD1 (5 bases). Germline V gene sequence: CDR1 SQVTM, CDR2 ANQGSEA. The V end was cut by 6 bases, the J end by 6 bases, with 15 bases between. The CDR3 spans 13 residues. The CDR3 sequence is CSVSEGLSQPQHF. The CDR3 DNA follows: TGCAGCGTCTCGGAGGGGCTGAGTCAGCCCCAGCATTTT. Complete variable domain (other parts from reference TRBV29-1 and TRBJ1-5): SAVISQKPSRDICQRGTSLTIQCQVDSQVTMMFWYRQQPGQSLTLIATANQGSEATYESGFVIDKFPISRPNLTFSTLTVSNMSPEDSSIYLCSVSEGLSQPQHFGDGTRLSIL.

The rearrangement joins TRBV19 to TRBJ2-1; 10 bases map to TRBD2. Germline V CDR1 and CDR2: LNHDA, SQIVND (reference sequence). The CDR3 is 14 residues long. Trimming removed 4 bases from V and 7 bases from J; junction bases left unmatched: 4. CDR3 DNA: TGTGCCAGTAGTAGGGAGACTAGCGGGAATGAGCAGTTCTTC. As protein: CASSRETSGNEQFF. Variable domain in full (rest from reference TRBV19 and TRBJ2-1): DGGITQSPKYLFRKEGQNVTLSCEQNLNHDAMYWYRQDPGQGLRLIYYSQIVNDFQKGDIAEGYSVSREKKESFPLTVTSAQKNPTAFYLCASSRETSGNEQFFGPGTRLTVL.

This rearrangement joins TRBV6-1 to TRBJ1-4; 7 bases line up with TRBD1. The V segment lost 4 bases and the J segment 6 bases; nucleotides outside the gene matches: 8. Germline values: CDR1 MNHNS, CDR2 SASEGT. This CDR3 contains 15 residues. The CDR3 region has the DNA TGTGCCAGCAGTGGGGGGACAGTGGGAGATGAAAAACTGTTTTTT. Protein sequence: CASSGGTVGDEKLFF.